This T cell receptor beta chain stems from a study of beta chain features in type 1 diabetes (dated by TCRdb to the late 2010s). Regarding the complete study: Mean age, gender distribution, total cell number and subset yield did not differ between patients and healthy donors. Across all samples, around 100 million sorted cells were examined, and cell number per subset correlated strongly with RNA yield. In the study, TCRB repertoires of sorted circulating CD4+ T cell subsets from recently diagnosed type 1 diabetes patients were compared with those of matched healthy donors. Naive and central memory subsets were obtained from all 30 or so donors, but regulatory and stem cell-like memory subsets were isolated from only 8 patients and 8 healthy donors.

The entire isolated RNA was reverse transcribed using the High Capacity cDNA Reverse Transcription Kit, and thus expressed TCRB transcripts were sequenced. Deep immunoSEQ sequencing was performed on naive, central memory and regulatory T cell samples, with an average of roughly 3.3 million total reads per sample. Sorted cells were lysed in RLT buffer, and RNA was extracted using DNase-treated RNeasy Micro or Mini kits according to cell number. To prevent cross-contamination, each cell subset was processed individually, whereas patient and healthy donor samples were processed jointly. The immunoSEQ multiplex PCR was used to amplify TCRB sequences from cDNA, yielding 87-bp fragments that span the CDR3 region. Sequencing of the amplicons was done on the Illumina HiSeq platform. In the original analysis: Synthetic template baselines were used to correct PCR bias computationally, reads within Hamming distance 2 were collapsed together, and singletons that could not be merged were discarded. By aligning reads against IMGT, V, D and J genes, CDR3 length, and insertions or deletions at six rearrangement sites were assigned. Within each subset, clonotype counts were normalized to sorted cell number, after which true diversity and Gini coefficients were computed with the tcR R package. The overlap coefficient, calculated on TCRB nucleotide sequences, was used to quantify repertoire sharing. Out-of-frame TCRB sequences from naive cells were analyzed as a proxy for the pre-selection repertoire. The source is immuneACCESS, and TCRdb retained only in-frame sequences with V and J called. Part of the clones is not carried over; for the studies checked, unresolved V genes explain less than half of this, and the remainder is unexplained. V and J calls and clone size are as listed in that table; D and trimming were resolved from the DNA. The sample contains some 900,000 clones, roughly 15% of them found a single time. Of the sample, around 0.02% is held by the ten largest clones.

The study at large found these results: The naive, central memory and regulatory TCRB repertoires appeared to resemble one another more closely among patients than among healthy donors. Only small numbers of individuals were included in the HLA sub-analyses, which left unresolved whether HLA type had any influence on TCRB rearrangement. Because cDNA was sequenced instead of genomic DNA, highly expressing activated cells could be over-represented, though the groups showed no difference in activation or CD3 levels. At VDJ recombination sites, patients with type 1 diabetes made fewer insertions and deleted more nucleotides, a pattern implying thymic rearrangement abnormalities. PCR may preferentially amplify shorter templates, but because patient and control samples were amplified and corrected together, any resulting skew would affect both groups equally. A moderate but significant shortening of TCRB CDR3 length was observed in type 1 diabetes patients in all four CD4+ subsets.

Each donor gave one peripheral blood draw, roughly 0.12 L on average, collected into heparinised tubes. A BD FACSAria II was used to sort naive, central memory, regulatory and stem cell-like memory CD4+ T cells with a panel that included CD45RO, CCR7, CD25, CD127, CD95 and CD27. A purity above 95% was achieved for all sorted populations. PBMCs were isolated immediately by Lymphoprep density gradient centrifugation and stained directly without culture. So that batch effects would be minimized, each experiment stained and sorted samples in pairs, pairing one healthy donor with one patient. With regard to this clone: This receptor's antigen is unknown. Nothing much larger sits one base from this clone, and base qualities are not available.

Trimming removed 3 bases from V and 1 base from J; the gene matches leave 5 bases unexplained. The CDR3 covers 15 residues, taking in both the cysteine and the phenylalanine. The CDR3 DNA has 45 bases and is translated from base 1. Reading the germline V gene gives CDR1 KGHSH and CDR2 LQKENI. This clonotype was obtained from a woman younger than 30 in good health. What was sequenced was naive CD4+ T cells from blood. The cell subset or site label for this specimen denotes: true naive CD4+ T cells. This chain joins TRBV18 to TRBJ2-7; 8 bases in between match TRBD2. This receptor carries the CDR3 CASSPGGGLSYEQYF. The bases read TGTGCCAGCTCACCCGGGGGGGGGCTTTCCTACGAGCAGTACTTC. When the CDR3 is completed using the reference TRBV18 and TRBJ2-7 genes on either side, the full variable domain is NAGVMQNPRHLVRRRGQEARLRCSPMKGHSHVYWYRQLPEEGLKFMVYLQKENIIDESGMPKERFSAEFPKEGPSILRIQQVVRGDSAAYFCASSPGGGLSYEQYFGPGTRLTVT.